This is a list of T cell receptor beta chains from one sample in a study of control samples from healthy donors and cancer patients. Sequenced by immunoSEQ multiplex PCR; TCRdb stores in-frame clones only, minus some. Here the sample spans 150,000 to 200,000 clones, about 86% being singletons. Material for sequencing was blood. Every receptor here comes from a man younger than 35 in good health. Both conserved end residues are part of each CDR3. D genes are given only for firm matches. For some rows the clone size is stated as once, few or many, or as a class when expanded; others skip it.

CDR3nt	CDR3aa	abundance	v_gene	j_gene	d_gene
TGTGCCAGCAGCGTAGCTGATAACAGGGTAGCTGAGCAGTTCTTC	CASSVADNRVAEQFF	-	TRBV9	TRBJ2-1	-
TGTGCCAGCAGCCAAGTCCACCGAGCGGGGGGCCAAGAGACCCAGTACTTC	CASSQVHRAGGQETQYF	-	TRBV3-1/TRBV3-2	TRBJ2-5	TRBD2
TGTGCCAGCAGTAGGCGAGCCCAAGAGACCCAGTACTTC	CASSRRAQETQYF	-	TRBV6-2/TRBV6-3	TRBJ2-5	-
TGTGCCACCAGCAGCCTCCTGGAGGGGAGGTATGGCTACACCTTC	CATSSLLEGRYGYTF	-	TRBV15	TRBJ1-2	-
TGTGCCAGTAGTATAGCTGGTCACACCTACGAGCAGTACTTC	CASSIAGHTYEQYF	-	TRBV19	TRBJ2-7	-
TGCGCCAGCAGTCAGAGTCTTCCGGAAAAGTACTTC	CASSQSLPEKYF	-	TRBV23-1	TRBJ2-7	-
TGTGCCAGCAGTGACGGGACAGGGGGCACAGATACGCAGTATTTT	CASSDGTGGTDTQYF	-	TRBV6-4	TRBJ2-3	TRBD1
TGTGCCAGCACCCCCTCCTACAATGAGCAGTTCTTC	CASTPSYNEQFF	once	TRBV28	TRBJ2-1	-
TGTGCCAGCAGTTCTAGCCTAGAGAGCTCCTATAATTCACCCCTCCACTTT	CASSSSLESSYNSPLHF	-	TRBV27	TRBJ1-6	-
TGCAGCGTTGGAGGGGACACTGAAGCTTTCTTT	CSVGGDTEAFF	-	TRBV29-1	TRBJ1-1	-
TGTGCCAGCAGCTTGAGGACAGGGAATATCAGAGAGACCCAGTACTTC	CASSLRTGNIRETQYF	-	TRBV5-5	TRBJ2-5	TRBD1
TGTGCCAGCAGTTTATGGACTAGCGGTCGTGCTAGCACAGATACGCAGTATTTT	CASSLWTSGRASTDTQYF	-	TRBV28	TRBJ2-3	TRBD2
TGTGCCAGCAGCTTCGCGCCTGGGGGGGGGACCTATGGGGCCAACGTCCTGACTTTC	CASSFAPGGGTYGANVLTF	-	TRBV7-8	TRBJ2-6	TRBD2
TGTGCCAGCAGTGAAAGCGGGTCTGGGGCCAACGTCCTGACTTTC	CASSESGSGANVLTF	-	TRBV6-1	TRBJ2-6	-
TGTGCCAGCAGCCAAGGCGGCCAGGCGAACTATGGCTACACCTTC	CASSQGGQANYGYTF	few	TRBV7-3	TRBJ1-2	-
TGTGCCAGCAGCTTAATAGGGGGGGCCGGGGAGCTGTTTTTT	CASSLIGGAGELFF	-	TRBV7-2	TRBJ2-2	-
TGTGCCAGCAGCTTAGGTCTTAGCTCTGAGCAGTTCTTC	CASSLGLSSEQFF	-	TRBV7-8	TRBJ2-1	-
TGTGCCTGGAGTCAGGGGGCTGGCGGGGAGCTGTTTTTT	CAWSQGAGGELFF	-	TRBV30	TRBJ2-2	TRBD1
TGTGCCACCAGCAGAGGATTAAGGGACACTGAAGCTTTCTTT	CATSRGLRDTEAFF	-	TRBV15	TRBJ1-1	-
TGTGCCTGGAGCGGGGTGGTGGCAGGCGGTGAAGCTTTCTTT	CAWSGVVAGGEAFF	-	TRBV30	TRBJ1-1	-
TGTGCCTGGAAACAGGGGCTCTCCTACGAGCAGTACTTC	CAWKQGLSYEQYF	-	TRBV30	TRBJ2-7	TRBD1
TGTGCCAGCAGCCAACAGGGGGCTCCGGGATCACCCCTCCACTTT	CASSQQGAPGSPLHF	-	TRBV9	TRBJ1-6	TRBD1
TGCAGCGCCGGGTTCACCTACGAGCAGTACTTC	CSAGFTYEQYF	-	TRBV29-1	TRBJ2-7	-
TGTGCCTGGATAGGACAGGGCCTATTCAATGAGCAGTTCTTC	CAWIGQGLFNEQFF	-	TRBV30	TRBJ2-1	TRBD1
TGCAGCGTCCTACCGACAGAAACCTACGAGCAGTACTTC	CSVLPTETYEQYF	-	TRBV29-1	TRBJ2-7	-
TGTGCCAGCAGCCACGACAGAGATTCACCCCTCCACTTT	CASSHDRDSPLHF	-	TRBV9	TRBJ1-6	-
TGTGCCAGCAGTTCTGGCGCTAACATTCAGTACTTC	CASSSGANIQYF	-	TRBV28	TRBJ2-4	-
TGTGCCAGCAGTAGGCGGGGATATGAGCAGTTCTTC	CASSRRGYEQFF	-	TRBV12-3/TRBV12-4	TRBJ2-1	-
TGTGCCAGCAGACCTTTCTATAACACTGAAGCTTTCTTT	CASRPFYNTEAFF	-	TRBV6-5	TRBJ1-1	-
TGCGCCAGCAGCATAGGGACAGGCCGCTCTGGAAACACCATATATTTT	CASSIGTGRSGNTIYF	-	TRBV5-1	TRBJ1-3	TRBD1
TGTGCCAGCAGCCCCACCAAGACAGGGTTTAACTATGGCTACACCTTC	CASSPTKTGFNYGYTF	-	TRBV7-2	TRBJ1-2	TRBD1
TGTGCCAGCAGTTCTGGGACACAGGGGAGCAATCAGCCCCAGCATTTT	CASSSGTQGSNQPQHF	-	TRBV28	TRBJ1-5	TRBD1
TGTGCCAGCAGCACGGGGGCCTATGGCTACACCTTC	CASSTGAYGYTF	-	TRBV12-3/TRBV12-4	TRBJ1-2	-
TGCGCCAGCCGCACTAGCGGGGGGGGCTACAATGAGCAGTTCTTC	CASRTSGGGYNEQFF	-	TRBV5-1	TRBJ2-1	TRBD2
TGCGCCAGCAGCCCGGTGCGAGCGGGGGGGACAGATACGCAGTATTTT	CASSPVRAGGTDTQYF	once	TRBV5-1	TRBJ2-3	TRBD2
TGTGCCAGCAGCTCTTGGACCTCAGGATTATACGAGCAGTACTTC	CASSSWTSGLYEQYF	-	TRBV5-6	TRBJ2-7	-
TGTGCCAGCAGTTTAGGACATCGAGGAACCTATAATTCACCCCTCCACTTT	CASSLGHRGTYNSPLHF	-	TRBV28	TRBJ1-6	-
TGTGCCAGCAGGGAGCTAGGGGGGGTGGACACTGAAGCTTTCTTT	CASRELGGVDTEAFF	once	TRBV28	TRBJ1-1	-
TGTGCCAGAAGCAACGGGGGCGTCAGCGAGACCCAGTACTTC	CARSNGGVSETQYF	-	TRBV2	TRBJ2-5	-
TGTGCCAGCAGCTTGGTTCCGGGACCAGGACAAGAGACCCAGTACTTC	CASSLVPGPGQETQYF	-	TRBV5-6	TRBJ2-5	-
TGCGCCAGCAGCTTGAAACAGTATTACAATGAGCAGTTCTTC	CASSLKQYYNEQFF	-	TRBV5-1	TRBJ2-1	-
TGTGCCAGCAGCGATGAAGGGAGCTCCTACGAGCAGTACTTC	CASSDEGSSYEQYF	-	TRBV9	TRBJ2-7	-
TGTGCCAGCAGCTTGGTTGGGGGATCCGGCTATGGCTACACCTTC	CASSLVGGSGYGYTF	-	TRBV5-8	TRBJ1-2	-
TGTGCCACCAGTGATCCCGGACGTGGATCTGTAGATGGCTACACCTTC	CATSDPGRGSVDGYTF	-	TRBV24-1	TRBJ1-2	-
TGTGCCAGCAGTAAGACAGGGGAAAGAGGTCAGCCCCAGCATTTT	CASSKTGERGQPQHF	-	TRBV6-5	TRBJ1-5	TRBD1
TGTGCCAGAAAGTACCGAGGGGAATGCACAGATACGCAGTATTTT	CARKYRGECTDTQYF	-	TRBV6-4	TRBJ2-3	-
TGTGCCAGCAGATATACAGGGGAGGTTGGCTACACCTTC	CASRYTGEVGYTF	-	TRBV6-5	TRBJ1-2	TRBD1
TGTGCCAGCAGTATGGGACGGGGACAGGCCGAAAAGAATGAGCAGTTCTTC	CASSMGRGQAEKNEQFF	-	TRBV27	TRBJ2-1	TRBD1
TGTGCCACCAGTGATGGGGGGTCTCCGAACTATGGCTACACCTTC	CATSDGGSPNYGYTF	-	TRBV24-1	TRBJ1-2	-
TGTGCCAGTAGTATAGACGGGACTAGCGGGGGAGTCGGCTCCTACAATGAGCAGTTCTTC	CASSIDGTSGGVGSYNEQFF	-	TRBV19	TRBJ2-1	TRBD2
TGTGCCAGCGAAACAGGGGGTCGGGAGACCCAGTACTTC	CASETGGRETQYF	-	TRBV5-5	TRBJ2-5	TRBD1
TGTGCCAGTAGTATGGGACAGCCTTTCGGCTACACCTTC	CASSMGQPFGYTF	-	TRBV19	TRBJ1-2	TRBD1
TGTGCCAGCAGTTCAGACAGGGATGAGCAGTTCTTC	CASSSDRDEQFF	once	TRBV11-3	TRBJ2-1	TRBD1
TGTGCCAGCAGCATAAGCGGGGGGGCCGGAGATGAGCAGTTCTTC	CASSISGGAGDEQFF	-	TRBV7-9	TRBJ2-1	TRBD2
TGTGCCAGCAGTACGCTGGGACAGGGTTTTTCTGAAGCTTTCTTT	CASSTLGQGFSEAFF	-	TRBV28	TRBJ1-1	TRBD1